This T cell receptor beta chain was sequenced in a study of blood T cells in healthy people across ages. Per germline, CDR1 SGHRS and CDR2 YFSETQ. The V segment lost 0 bases and the J segment 2 bases; nucleotides outside the gene matches: 6. This CDR3 contains 18 residues. The authors ran a second PCR of about 6 to 11 cycles using a sample-barcoded 5' primer and a J-beta primer mix. In TCRdb, the 5' RACE reads were re-called with MiXCR into one record per CDR3 protein. The table lists roughly 500,000 distinct CDR3 sequences, nearly 25% of them singletons. These same data were also listed under a study on T cells of mothers and their children. As that report states: Donors comprised a few healthy Caucasian mothers plus their six children.

This TCR derives from a boy aged 5-17 years in good health. The chain has TRBV5-1 and TRBJ2-2; 11 positions match TRBD2. Sequenced: blood. CDR3 bases: TGCGCCAGCAGCTTGGGGGCTAGCGGGAGGCGCAACACCGGGGAGCTGTTTTTT. Amino acids: CASSLGASGRRNTGELFF.